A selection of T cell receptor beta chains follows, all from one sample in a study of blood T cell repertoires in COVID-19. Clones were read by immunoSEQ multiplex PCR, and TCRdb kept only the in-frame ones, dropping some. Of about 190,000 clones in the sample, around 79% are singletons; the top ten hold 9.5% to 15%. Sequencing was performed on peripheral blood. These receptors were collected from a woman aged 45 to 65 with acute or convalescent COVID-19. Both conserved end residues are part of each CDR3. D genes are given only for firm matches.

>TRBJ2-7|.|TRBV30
CAWSIGGARYEQYF
TGTGCCTGGAGTATAGGGGGGGCCCGGTACGAGCAGTACTTC
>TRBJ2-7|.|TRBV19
CASSIQGSGAYEQYF
TGTGCCAGTAGTATACAGGGTTCGGGGGCCTACGAGCAGTACTTC
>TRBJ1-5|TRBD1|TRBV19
CASSTLGTGGLNQPQHF
TGTGCCAGTAGTACCCTCGGGACAGGGGGCTTGAATCAGCCCCAGCATTTT
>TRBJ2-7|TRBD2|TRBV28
CASSLGGVNTYEQYF
TGTGCCAGCAGTTTAGGGGGGGTTAATACCTACGAGCAGTACTTC
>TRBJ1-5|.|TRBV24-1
CATSYLNDSPMAQHF
TGTGCCACCAGTTATTTAAACGACTCCCCAATGGCCCAGCATTTT
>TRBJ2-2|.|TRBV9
CASSPVEAVTGELFF
TGTGCCAGCAGCCCAGTAGAGGCGGTCACCGGGGAGCTGTTTTTT
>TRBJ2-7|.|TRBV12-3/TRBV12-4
CASSLVGSEQYF
TGTGCCAGCAGTTTGGTCGGGAGCGAGCAGTACTTC
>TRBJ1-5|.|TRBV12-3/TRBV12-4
CASSSSGRGQHF
TGTGCCAGCAGCTCCAGCGGACGCGGGCAGCATTTT
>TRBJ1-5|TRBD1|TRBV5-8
CASSPSGQGSDQPQHF
TGTGCCAGCAGCCCATCGGGACAGGGTTCGGATCAGCCCCAGCATTTT
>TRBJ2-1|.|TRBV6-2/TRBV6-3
CASSYSARNNEQFF
TGTGCCAGCAGTTACTCGGCGCGGAACAATGAGCAGTTCTTC
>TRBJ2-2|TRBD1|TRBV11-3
CASSSGTGYTGELFF
TGTGCCAGCAGCTCGGGGACAGGGTATACCGGGGAGCTGTTTTTT
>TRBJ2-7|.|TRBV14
CASSQDMGSLLYEQYF
TGTGCCAGCAGCCAAGACATGGGGAGTTTGTTATACGAGCAGTACTTC
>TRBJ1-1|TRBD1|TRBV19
CASSTPDRAEAFF
TGTGCCAGTAGTACCCCGGACAGGGCTGAAGCTTTCTTT
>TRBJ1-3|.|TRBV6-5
CASTREGGSGNTIYF
TGTGCCAGCACCCGAGAAGGCGGCTCTGGAAACACCATATATTTT
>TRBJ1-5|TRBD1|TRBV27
CASSRGTGSGNQPQHF
TGTGCCAGCAGTAGGGGGACAGGGTCCGGCAATCAGCCCCAGCATTTT
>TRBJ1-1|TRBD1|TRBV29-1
CSGIGGQGKNTEAFF
TGCAGCGGCATAGGGGGACAGGGGAAGAACACTGAAGCTTTCTTT